This is a list of T cell receptor beta chains from one sample in a study of cytomegalovirus exposure and HLA in healthy donors. Sequencing used immunoSEQ multiplex PCR; TCRdb keeps in-frame clones, though not all of them. The sample contains about 180,000 clones, around 80% of which appear only once. Sequencing was carried out using PBMCs. The source is a woman younger than 45 in good health and CMV-seropositive. Each CDR3 is given with its conserved first and last residue. The order of the fields is D gene, V gene, clone size, J gene, CDR3 protein, CDR3 DNA. A D gene is named only where the DNA matches it firmly. Expanded clones are given a class, and other clones once, few, many or no size at all.

.,TRBV6-6,.,TRBJ2-5,CASSSRTRSQETQYF,TGTGCCAGCAGTTCCCGGACACGCTCTCAAGAGACCCAGTACTTC
TRBD1,TRBV19,.,TRBJ2-7,CASSIRQGAIYEQYF,TGTGCCAGTAGTATTCGACAGGGGGCGATCTACGAGCAGTACTTC
TRBD2,TRBV4-3,.,TRBJ2-3,CASSPQGLAARGDTQYF,TGCGCCAGCAGCCCCCAGGGACTAGCGGCCCGGGGGGATACGCAGTATTTT
.,TRBV7-2,once,TRBJ2-5,CASSVGPSPSEQYF,TGTGCCAGCAGCGTCGGCCCCAGCCCGTCGGAGCAGTACTTC
TRBD1,TRBV4-1,.,TRBJ1-4,CASSQLDRVTNEKLFF,TGCGCCAGCAGCCAACTGGACAGGGTTACTAATGAAAAACTGTTTTTT
.,TRBV29-1,.,TRBJ2-1,CSVGGRVGYNEQFF,TGCAGCGTTGGGGGCAGGGTGGGCTACAATGAGCAGTTCTTC
.,TRBV5-6,.,TRBJ2-5,CASTPAGAQETQYF,TGTGCCAGCACACCTGCGGGCGCCCAAGAGACCCAGTACTTC
TRBD1,TRBV9,.,TRBJ1-5,CASSVAGTGIQPQHF,TGTGCCAGCAGCGTAGCCGGGACAGGGATCCAGCCCCAGCATTTT
.,TRBV7-6,.,TRBJ2-2,CASSFGTPNTGELFF,TGTGCCAGCAGCTTCGGGACTCCGAACACCGGGGAGCTGTTTTTT
TRBD2,TRBV7-9,.,TRBJ2-5,CASSLVSSGAETQYF,TGTGCCAGCAGCTTAGTGTCTAGCGGGGCGGAGACCCAGTACTTC
TRBD1,TRBV4-3,.,TRBJ1-5,CASSQDRAGGGQPQHF,TGCGCCAGCAGCCAAGATCGGGCAGGGGGCGGTCAGCCCCAGCATTTT
TRBD2,TRBV9,.,TRBJ2-1,CASSVRAGGLGEQFF,TGTGCCAGCAGCGTACGGGCGGGGGGGCTGGGAGAGCAGTTCTTC
TRBD1,TRBV5-4,few,TRBJ2-3,CASSPRTGIDTQYF,TGTGCCAGCAGCCCGCGGACAGGGATAGATACGCAGTATTTT
TRBD1,TRBV6-5,.,TRBJ2-3,CASSYPPGQGKDTQYF,TGTGCCAGCAGTTACCCTCCGGGACAGGGTAAAGATACGCAGTATTTT
.,TRBV5-6,.,TRBJ2-1,CASNHWTVRVEQFF,TGTGCCAGCAACCACTGGACAGTTCGAGTTGAGCAGTTCTTC
TRBD2,TRBV5-1,.,TRBJ2-1,CASSLGASGNEQFF,TGCGCCAGCAGCTTGGGGGCTAGCGGCAATGAGCAGTTCTTC
TRBD1,TRBV11-3,few,TRBJ2-7,CASSSTGGSDEQYF,TGTGCCAGCAGCTCGACAGGGGGCTCGGACGAGCAGTACTTC
TRBD2,TRBV19,.,TRBJ2-7,CASSGSGGYEQYF,TGTGCCAGTAGTGGTAGCGGGGGTTACGAGCAGTACTTC
TRBD2,TRBV2,few,TRBJ2-7,CASSEGGLAGGEQYF,TGTGCCAGCAGTGAAGGGGGACTAGCGGGGGGCGAGCAGTACTTC
TRBD1,TRBV12-5,.,TRBJ2-5,CASGLVIRTGAQETQYF,TGTGCTAGTGGTTTGGTAATCAGGACAGGAGCACAAGAGACCCAGTACTTC
TRBD1,TRBV7-9,.,TRBJ2-1,CASSPPGTGGWGEQFF,TGTGCCAGCAGTCCCCCCGGGACAGGGGGGTGGGGTGAGCAGTTCTTC
TRBD1,TRBV5-1,.,TRBJ2-1,CASSSSTGMDNEQFF,TGCGCCAGCAGCTCCTCGACAGGGATGGACAATGAGCAGTTCTTC
.,TRBV6-1,.,TRBJ2-3,CASSGDGLHTQYF,TGTGCCAGCAGTGGTGACGGACTACATACGCAGTATTTT
TRBD1,TRBV5-1,.,TRBJ2-7,CASSLEQGIHEQYF,TGCGCCAGCAGCTTGGAACAGGGGATCCACGAGCAGTACTTC
.,TRBV10-2,.,TRBJ2-7,CASSFPQTPGPRGYEQYF,TGCGCCAGCAGTTTCCCCCAAACCCCGGGGCCCCGGGGGTACGAGCAGTACTTC
TRBD2,TRBV11-3,.,TRBJ2-7,CASSAERGLYEQYF,TGTGCCAGCAGCGCAGAGCGGGGGCTCTACGAGCAGTACTTC
.,TRBV28,.,TRBJ1-6,CASRGYYRPGVNPPLHF,TGTGCCAGCAGGGGGTATTATAGACCGGGGGTGAATCCACCCCTCCACTTT
.,TRBV7-8,.,TRBJ2-5,CASSRDSTGETQYF,TGTGCCAGCAGCCGGGACTCCACGGGGGAGACCCAGTACTTC
.,TRBV5-4,once,TRBJ2-1,CASSLGQDNYNEQFF,TGTGCCAGCAGCTTGGGCCAGGACAACTACAATGAGCAGTTCTTC
TRBD2,TRBV7-2,.,TRBJ2-5,CASSRGIAGSQETQYF,TGTGCCAGCAGCCGGGGGATAGCGGGATCCCAAGAGACCCAGTACTTC
.,TRBV11-2,.,TRBJ1-2,CASSLTAGADGYTF,TGTGCCAGCAGCCTTACGGCGGGGGCCGATGGCTACACCTTC
TRBD2,TRBV7-8,.,TRBJ2-5,CASSLPSGGGGDKRTQYF,TGTGCCAGCAGCTTACCCTCCGGGGGCGGGGGGGATAAGAGAACCCAGTACTTC
TRBD2,TRBV7-9,.,TRBJ2-3,CASSLVAGGFGTQYF,TGTGCCAGCAGCTTAGTAGCGGGGGGATTCGGTACGCAGTATTTT
.,TRBV19,.,TRBJ2-7,CASTPDVAGNEQYF,TGTGCCAGTACCCCGGACGTGGCCGGGAACGAGCAGTACTTC
TRBD2,TRBV10-3,few,TRBJ2-1,CAISGELAGLNEQFF,TGTGCCATCAGTGGCGAACTAGCGGGGCTAAATGAGCAGTTCTTC
.,TRBV6-5,.,TRBJ1-2,CASSLQRNYGYTF,TGTGCCAGCAGCCTACAGAGAAATTATGGCTACACCTTC
TRBD1,TRBV6-5,few,TRBJ1-2,CASSVGQGAGGYTF,TGTGCCAGCAGCGTCGGACAGGGGGCGGGTGGCTACACCTTC
.,TRBV11-3,.,TRBJ2-7,CASSLEQGFEQYF,TGTGCCAGCAGCTTAGAACAGGGATTCGAGCAGTACTTC
.,TRBV9,.,TRBJ2-6,CASSPNPGQPYSGANVLTF,TGTGCCAGCAGCCCAAATCCGGGTCAGCCGTACTCTGGGGCCAACGTCCTGACTTTC
.,TRBV6-5,.,TRBJ1-6,CASSYLAGRNSPLHF,TGTGCCAGCAGTTACTTGGCGGGCCGCAATTCACCCCTCCACTTT
.,TRBV6-5,few,TRBJ1-1,CASRIRETEAFF,TGTGCCAGCAGGATCCGGGAAACTGAAGCTTTCTTT
.,TRBV14,.,TRBJ2-1,CASSHRRGGNEQFF,TGTGCCAGCAGCCATCGGCGGGGAGGAAATGAGCAGTTCTTC
.,TRBV7-2,.,TRBJ1-2,CASEPNYGYTF,TGTGCCAGCGAGCCGAACTATGGCTACACCTTC
.,TRBV15,.,TRBJ2-7,CATSSYSPGIGSSYEQYF,TGTGCCACCAGCAGTTATTCACCAGGGATCGGAAGCTCCTACGAGCAGTACTTC
TRBD1,TRBV14,.,TRBJ2-4,CASSPAGTGKNIQYF,TGTGCCAGCAGCCCGGCCGGGACAGGAAAAAACATTCAGTACTTC
.,TRBV7-2,.,TRBJ2-1,CASSLYTGGGLYEQFF,TGTGCCAGCAGCTTATACACGGGGGGCGGGTTGTATGAGCAGTTCTTC
TRBD1,TRBV19,.,TRBJ1-4,CASGDRSTNEKLFF,TGTGCCAGTGGGGACAGATCAACTAATGAAAAACTGTTTTTT
TRBD1,TRBV11-2,.,TRBJ2-1,CASTQGTGLESEQFF,TGTGCCAGCACCCAGGGGACAGGGTTAGAAAGTGAGCAGTTCTTC
.,TRBV5-4,.,TRBJ2-3,CASSPRAGSTDTQYF,TGTGCCAGCAGCCCCAGGGCAGGGTCCACAGATACGCAGTATTTT
.,TRBV5-4,.,TRBJ1-3,CASSVGTGNTIYF,TGTGCCAGCAGCGTGGGGACAGGAAACACCATATATTTT